This TCR beta chain originates from a study of CD8 T cells in Susac syndrome. This clonotype appeared once. RNA amounts of about 0.5 to 1 ug underwent reverse transcription with random hexamers. The amplification used immunoSEQ multiplex PCR on TCR beta CDR3; it spanned 54 Vbeta and 13 Jbeta. TCRdb re-analysed the immunoSEQ multiplex PCR reads in MiXCR, keeping a single row per CDR3 protein. The table shows around 200,000 distinct CDR3 sequences, with 85% to 95% occurring only once. The multiple sclerosis controls consisted of treatment-naive patients with relapsing-remitting disease, either stable or active. There are 16 residues in the CDR3. Trimming cost V 0 bases and J 0 bases, with 9 bases left between them. Germline V gene data show CDR1 as LGHDT and CDR2 as YNNKEL (reference sequence).

The genes are TRBV3-1 and TRBJ2-1, with TRBD1 as a possible D gene (6 bases). The material sequenced was CD4+ T cells from PBMCs. This clonotype was obtained from a human donor with multiple sclerosis. CDR3 sequence reads: CASSQEGTHSYNEQFF. CDR3 DNA sequence: TGTGCCAGCAGCCAAGAAGGGACACACTCCTACAATGAGCAGTTCTTC.